Below, 21 T cell receptor beta chains from the same sample are listed, as sequenced in a study of blood T cell repertoires in COVID-19. The method was immunoSEQ multiplex PCR; TCRdb's version includes in-frame clones alone and lacks a portion of them. The sample records roughly 130,000 clones, about 86% being singletons. Sequenced input: peripheral blood. The receptors derive from a woman aged 45-65 years with acute or convalescent COVID-19.

The rearrangement uses TRBV6-1 and TRBJ1-4, with TRBD1 as a possible D gene (5 bases). CDR1 and CDR2 from the germline V gene are MNHNS and SASEGT. This CDR3 region has 17 residues. The V and J ends lost 1 base and 4 bases respectively, with 16 bases between them. CDR3 in amino acids: CASSEGGTSVLNEKLFF. CDR3 sequence (DNA): TGTGCCAGCAGTGAAGGGGGGACTAGCGTTCTTAATGAAAAACTGTTTTTT.

This clone was seen only once. The CDR3 DNA reads TGTGCCAGCAGAGGACAGGGCTTTAGGGGGGCCAACGTCCTGACTTTC. It yields the protein CASRGQGFRGANVLTF. The chain uses TRBV27 and TRBJ2-6; TRBD1 matches at 8 bases. Germline trimming cut 6 bases from V and 4 bases from J; bases unmatched to any gene: 8. Germline V gene data show CDR1 as MNHEY and CDR2 as SMNVEV (reference sequence). There are 16 residues in the CDR3.

The chain couples TRBV5-4 to TRBJ2-3, with D perhaps TRBD2 (6 bases). V dropped 5 bases and J dropped 0 bases, with 13 bases sitting between them. The CDR3 runs to 15 residues. The germline CDR1 and CDR2 sequences are SGHNT and YYREEE (reference sequence). In nucleotides, the CDR3 is TGTGCCAGCAGTCAACCGGGACTGAGCACAGATACGCAGTATTTT. Translating it yields CASSQPGLSTDTQYF.

The V call is TRBV7-2, the J call TRBJ2-3; D is uncertain. The V and J ends lost 1 base and 1 base respectively, with 3 bases between them. The CDR3 runs 13 residues. Germline V gene sequence: CDR1 SGHTA, CDR2 FQGNSA. The chain's CDR3 is CASSLGGTDTQYF. Written as DNA, the CDR3 is TGTGCCAGCAGCTTAGGAGGCACAGATACGCAGTATTTT.

The rearrangement uses TRBV14 and TRBJ1-3; 7 nucleotides align to TRBD1. V lost 4 bases, J lost 8 bases, and 5 bases stayed unmatched. CDR1 and CDR2 from the germline V gene are SGHDN and FVKESK. CDR3 length equals 13 residues. The CDR3 coding sequence is TGTGCCAGCAGCCGACAGGGCAGATACACCATATATTTT. It codes for CASSRQGRYTIYF.

The chain links TRBV19 to TRBJ1-2; weak D call: TRBD1 (5 bases). Germline assignment: CDR1 LNHDA and CDR2 SQIVND (reference sequence). Trimming stripped 4 bases from V and 8 bases from J, with 17 bases between. The CDR3 has 14 residues. In DNA form, the CDR3 reads TGTGCCAGTAGTAAGGTTCGGAGGGGCATCGGCTACACCTTC. This codes for CASSKVRRGIGYTF. The variable domain in full, completed from reference TRBV19 and TRBJ1-2, reads DGGITQSPKYLFRKEGQNVTLSCEQNLNHDAMYWYRQDPGQGLRLIYYSQIVNDFQKGDIAEGYSVSREKKESFPLTVTSAQKNPTAFYLCASSKVRRGIGYTFGSGTRLTVV.

This chain connects TRBV10-2 to TRBJ2-6; 10 nucleotides line up with TRBD1. The CDR3 extends over 17 amino acids. The germline V gene has CDR1 WSHSY and CDR2 SAAADI. V lost 6 bases, J lost 0 bases, and 5 bases stayed unmatched. Written as DNA, the CDR3 is TGCGCCAGCAGCTCCGGGACAGGGGCCTCTGGGGCCAACGTCCTGACTTTC. Translation: CASSSGTGASGANVLTF.

This clone was observed once. V usage is TRBV29-1 and J usage is TRBJ1-2; 8 nucleotides match TRBD1. Germline loops: CDR1 SQVTM, CDR2 ANQGSEA. The length of the CDR3 is 14 residues. The junction had 12 bases not matched to a gene; V was cut back by 7 bases and J by 5 bases. The CDR3 DNA reads as TGCAGCGCCGCCCCGGGACAGGCAACATATGGCTACACCTTC. Translation: CSAAPGQATYGYTF.

The V gene is TRBV30, the J gene TRBJ1-5, with 9 bases matching TRBD1. The CDR3 covers 16 residues. V dropped 8 bases and J dropped 4; count of bases not matched to a gene: 15. Germline CDR1 is GTSNPN and CDR2 is SVGIG (reference sequence). The CDR3 protein is CAEPGQGLYCNQPQHF. DNA for the CDR3: TGTGCCGAACCGGGACAGGGCCTTTATTGTAATCAGCCCCAGCATTTT.

The chain is built from TRBV18 and TRBJ2-7; TRBD2 aligns across 8 bases. From germline, CDR1 is KGHSH and CDR2 LQKENI. V lost 5 bases, J lost 4 bases, and 7 bases stayed unmatched. The CDR3 runs to 14 residues. CDR3 protein: CASSDSGGSYEQYF. For the CDR3, the DNA is TGTGCCAGCTCAGACAGCGGGGGTTCGTACGAGCAGTACTTC.

This CDR3 is CASSTTGTFGPNEQFF. The CDR3 DNA sequence: TGTGCCAGTAGTACGACCGGGACATTTGGGCCTAATGAGCAGTTCTTC. The rearrangement links TRBV19 to TRBJ2-1, with D possibly being TRBD1 (6 bases). Per germline, CDR1 LNHDA and CDR2 SQIVND (reference sequence). V was shortened by 4 bases and J by 7 bases, with 20 bases between the two germline ends. This CDR3 region has 16 residues.

The chain combines TRBV9 with TRBJ2-3; D gene unclear. The CDR3 length is 14 residues. The germline CDR1 and CDR2 sequences are SGDLS and YYNGEE. V was pared by 4 bases and J by 2 bases, with 11 bases between. CDR3 DNA: TGTGCCAGCAGCCCCGGTTACTCCACAGATACGCAGTATTTT. Translated, it gives CASSPGYSTDTQYF.

The chain uses TRBV27 and TRBJ2-1, with TRBD2 matching 9 bases. This CDR3 region has 16 residues. V lost 8 bases, J lost 5 bases, and 13 bases stayed unmatched. CDR1 is MNHEY and CDR2 is SMNVEV in the germline V gene (reference sequence). CDR3 protein: CASSSPASGEHNEQFF. The CDR3, as DNA: TGTGCCAGCTCCTCCCCAGCTAGCGGGGAACACAATGAGCAGTTCTTC.

V and J are TRBV10-3 and TRBJ1-1, with TRBD1 as a possible D gene (6 bases). Germline V gives CDR1 ENHRY, CDR2 SYGVKD. The CDR3 sequence is 14 residues long. Trimming pared 6 bases from V and 4 bases from J, leaving 15 bases between. The CDR3 DNA follows: TGTGCCATCAGCTCACAGGGCCGGGGCACTGAAGCTTTCTTT. Translation gives CAISSQGRGTEAFF.

The V gene is TRBV6-5, the J gene TRBJ1-5, with 8 bases aligning to TRBD1. The CDR3 has 13 residues. The germline V gene encodes CDR1 MNHEY and CDR2 SVGAGI. The junction had 6 bases not matched to a gene; V was cut back by 9 bases and J by 5 bases. The CDR3 sequence is CASRQGFYQPQHF. The CDR3 nucleotides read TGTGCCAGTAGACAGGGGTTTTATCAGCCCCAGCATTTT.

The DNA for the CDR3 is TGTGCCAGCAGTTTATATAACGGGGGATATGGCTACACCTTC. Protein sequence: CASSLYNGGYGYTF. The chain uses TRBV27 and TRBJ1-2; D is possibly TRBD1 (5 bases). Germline V gene data show CDR1 as MNHEY and CDR2 as SMNVEV (reference sequence). V was shortened by 1 base and J by 5 bases, with 11 bases between the two germline ends. This CDR3 contains 14 residues.

This clone was recorded a few times. This rearrangement joins TRBV12-5 to TRBJ2-1, with a tentative D call TRBD1 (6 bases). This CDR3 contains 14 residues. Germline CDR1 and CDR2: LGHNT and FRNRAP. V was trimmed by 1 base and J by 4 bases, leaving 8 bases between them. As DNA, the CDR3 is TGTGCTAGTGGTTTGGAAACAGGGTACAATGAGCAGTTCTTC. Encoded protein: CASGLETGYNEQFF. The variable domain in full, with the rest retrieved from reference TRBV12-5 and TRBJ2-1, is DARVTQTPRHKVTEMGQEVTMRCQPILGHNTVFWYRQTMMQGLELLAYFRNRAPLDDSGMPKDRFSAEMPDATLATLKIQPSEPRDSAVYFCASGLETGYNEQFFGPGTRLTVL.

This clone came up a few times. The chain carries TRBV15 and TRBJ2-3; no reliable D call. The V and J ends lost 2 bases and 4 bases respectively, with 4 bases between them. The CDR3 spans 12 residues. The germline gives CDR1 LNHNV, CDR2 YYDKDF (reference sequence). CDR3 in DNA: TGTGCCACCAGCAGACCTTCAGATACGCAGTATTTT. Translating gives CATSRPSDTQYF.

The chain recombines TRBV29-1 with TRBJ1-1; D gene unclear. Between the trimmed V and J ends, which lost 3 bases and 1 base, there was a span of 9 bases. CDR3 length equals 13 residues. Germline CDR1 and CDR2: SQVTM and ANQGSEA. CDR3 nucleotide sequence: TGCAGCGTTGACGGAGATCGGAACACTGAAGCTTTCTTT. It codes for CSVDGDRNTEAFF.

This chain joins TRBV18 and TRBJ1-1, with 10 positions matching TRBD1. Germline CDR1 is KGHSH and CDR2 is LQKENI. The V segment lost 5 bases and the J segment 5 bases; nucleotides outside the gene matches: 8. This CDR3 region has 15 residues. The CDR3 reads CASSVKTGGHTEAFF. In nucleotides, the CDR3 is TGTGCCAGCTCAGTTAAGACAGGGGGCCATACTGAAGCTTTCTTT.

The chain carries TRBV9 and TRBJ2-7, with D tentatively TRBD2 (6 bases). Germline CDR1 is SGDLS and CDR2 is YYNGEE. V was cut by 3 bases and J by 0 bases, with 13 bases left in between. The CDR3 totals 15 residues. CDR3: CASSARDSGSYEQYF. As DNA, the CDR3 is TGTGCCAGCAGCGCGAGGGACTCGGGCTCCTACGAGCAGTACTTC.